This entry lists 21 T cell receptor beta chains sequenced from one sample in a study of glioma-infiltrating T cells after dendritic cell vaccination. Repertoires were generated with immunoSEQ multiplex PCR, while TCRdb's copy carries only in-frame clones and drops some. This sample has about 92,000 clones, with approximately 84% found just once. Sequencing used blood, obtained before dendritic cell vaccination. The receptors stem from a human donor with glioblastoma.

The chain is built from TRBV6-5 and TRBJ1-3, with D hard to call. Germline loops: CDR1 MNHEY, CDR2 SVGAGI. Between the trimmed V and J ends, which lost 8 bases and 0 bases, there was a span of 11 bases. The CDR3 runs 14 residues. CDR3 sequence (DNA): TGTGCCAGCTGGAGGGCCAACTCTGGAAACACCATATATTTT. This sequence encodes CASWRANSGNTIYF.

The chain recombines TRBV6-1 with TRBJ1-2; D possibly corresponds to TRBD1 (6 bases). V lost 6 bases and J 4 bases, leaving 9 bases between the germline ends. The germline gives CDR1 MNHNS, CDR2 SASEGT. The CDR3 length is 12 residues. The CDR3 is CASRRDTYGYTF. DNA of the CDR3: TGTGCCAGCAGACGGGACACCTATGGCTACACCTTC.

This rearrangement joins TRBV14 to TRBJ1-1, with D unclear. The ends were cut back, 3 bases at V and 1 base at J, with 6 bases in the middle. CDR3 length equals 13 residues. Germline values: CDR1 SGHDN, CDR2 FVKESK. The CDR3 DNA reads TGTGCCAGCAGCCATCCGGGGAACACTGAAGCTTTCTTT. Translated, it gives CASSHPGNTEAFF. The entire variable domain, with the rest obtained from reference TRBV14 and TRBJ1-1, is as follows: EAGVTQFPSHSVIEKGQTVTLRCDPISGHDNLYWYRRVMGKEIKFLLHFVKESKQDESGMPNNRFLAERTGGTYSTLKVQPAELEDSGVYFCASSHPGNTEAFFGQGTRLTVV.

The chain uses TRBV7-9 and TRBJ2-1, with 8 bases that match TRBD1. The germline V gene has CDR1 SEHNR and CDR2 FQNEAQ (reference sequence). The CDR3 spans 15 residues. After removal of 4 bases from V and 6 bases from J, the junction contained 8 bases not matched to a gene. Written as DNA, the CDR3 is TGTGCCAGCAGCTCGGAAGACAGGGGTCTCAATGAGCAGTTCTTC. Translated: CASSSEDRGLNEQFF. The whole variable domain, filled in from reference TRBV7-9 and TRBJ2-1, reads DTGVSQNPRHKITKRGQNVTFRCDPISEHNRLYWYRQTLGQGPEFLTYFQNEAQLEKSRLLSDRFSAERPKGSFSTLEIQRTEQGDSAMYLCASSSEDRGLNEQFFGPGTRLTVL.

V is TRBV25-1 and J is TRBJ2-1; weak D call: TRBD1 (6 bases). The V and J ends lost 7 bases and 0 bases respectively, with 10 bases between them. Germline CDR1 reads MGHDK; CDR2 reads SYGVNS. CDR3 length: 14 residues. The CDR3 coding sequence is TGTGCCAGCAATTCAGGGGACTCCTACAATGAGCAGTTCTTC. It encodes CASNSGDSYNEQFF.

The V call is TRBV5-6, the J call TRBJ2-5; 8 bases map to TRBD1. The CDR3 is 14 amino acids. From germline, CDR1 is SGHDT and CDR2 YYEEEE. The ends lost 1 base at V and 5 bases at J; junction bases unmatched: 4. The CDR3 sequence: CASSLPSGGETQYF. CDR3 DNA: TGTGCCAGCAGCTTGCCCTCAGGGGGCGAGACCCAGTACTTC.

The chain recombines TRBV7-8 with TRBJ2-7; 10 nucleotides align to TRBD2. The CDR3 is 19 amino acids. Germline assignment: CDR1 SGHVS and CDR2 FQNEAQ. Trimming removed 7 bases from V and 0 bases from J; junction bases left unmatched: 18. This CDR3 reads CASTRGTSGNRILSYEQYF. CDR3 DNA: TGTGCCAGCACCAGGGGTACTAGCGGGAACCGAATCCTCTCCTACGAGCAGTACTTC.

The chain uses TRBV29-1 and TRBJ2-7; 7 bases are a match to TRBD2. V shed 5 bases and J 2 bases; nucleotides not matched to a gene: 6. Germline lookup yields CDR1 SQVTM and CDR2 ANQGSEA. The CDR3 runs to 13 residues. The CDR3 is CSVSGTMTYEQYF. CDR3 sequence (DNA): TGCAGCGTTAGCGGGACTATGACCTACGAGCAGTACTTC.

In its sample, this clone was seen a few times. CDR3 amino acids: CASSLIPSGRAVETQYF. The DNA for the CDR3 is TGTGCCAGCAGCTTAATCCCTAGCGGGAGGGCTGTAGAGACCCAGTACTTC. The chain combines TRBV7-8 with TRBJ2-5; 12 bases map to TRBD2. Trimming took 2 bases from V and 4 from J; bases not matched to a gene: 8. The CDR3 covers 17 residues. Germline V gene sequence: CDR1 SGHVS, CDR2 FQNEAQ.

In its sample, this clone was seen a few times. This rearrangement joins TRBV6-1 to TRBJ1-5; no clear D gene. Trimming took off 5 bases at V and 0 bases at J, with 8 bases between the two ends. Germline-derived CDR1 and CDR2 are MNHNS and SASEGT. The CDR3 extends over 14 amino acids. CDR3 sequence reads: CASSNQHSNQPQHF. The CDR3 nucleotides are TGTGCCAGCAGTAACCAACATAGCAATCAGCCCCAGCATTTT.

The chain is built from TRBV30 and TRBJ2-2, with 10 bases fitting TRBD2. The CDR3 length is 16 residues. The germline V gene has CDR1 GTSNPN and CDR2 SVGIG (reference sequence). V trimming: 3 bases; J trimming: 0 bases; junction bases outside the gene matches: 4. The CDR3 loop is CAWSGLAAANTGELFF. The CDR3 nucleotides are TGTGCCTGGAGCGGACTAGCGGCCGCGAACACCGGGGAGCTGTTTTTT.

The chain recombines TRBV9 with TRBJ2-1; 8 bases map to TRBD2. Losses at the gene ends were 1 base for V and 0 bases for J; bases not matched to a gene: 9. Germline V lookup: CDR1 SGDLS, CDR2 YYNGEE. CDR3 size: 18 residues. The CDR3 sequence is CASSVLISGITSYNEQFF. The CDR3 bases are TGTGCCAGCAGCGTACTAATTAGCGGGATTACCTCCTACAATGAGCAGTTCTTC.

The chain has TRBV15 and TRBJ1-2, with D tentatively TRBD1 (6 bases). The germline V gene encodes CDR1 LNHNV and CDR2 YYDKDF (reference sequence). The CDR3 totals 13 residues. V gave up 5 bases and J gave up 7 bases, with 14 bases separating them. The DNA of the CDR3 is TGTGCCACCAGCCACGGGGGGGGCCCTGGCTACACCTTC. This encodes CATSHGGGPGYTF. The variable domain in full, completed from reference TRBV15 and TRBJ1-2, reads DAMVIQNPRYQVTQFGKPVTLSCSQTLNHNVMYWYQQKSSQAPKLLFHYYDKDFNNEADTPDNFQSRRPNTSFCFLDIRSPGLGDTAMYLCATSHGGGPGYTFGSGTRLTVV.

The rearrangement uses TRBV11-1 and TRBJ2-1; possible D gene TRBD2, 6 bases. This CDR3 is built from 16 residues. CDR1 and CDR2 (germline): SGHAT, FQDESV (reference sequence). The V gene lost 5 bases and the J gene lost 2 bases, with 16 bases spanning the gap. The CDR3 loop reads CASSPPSAGTYNEQFF. The CDR3 DNA reads as TGTGCCAGCAGCCCCCCTTCCGCGGGAACCTACAATGAGCAGTTCTTC.

The chain recombines TRBV7-3 with TRBJ2-3; 8 positions match TRBD2. Per germline, CDR1 SGHTA and CDR2 FQGTGA. V was clipped by 2 bases and J by 0 bases; unmatched bases: 4. The CDR3 length is 16 residues. CDR3 in DNA: TGTGCCAGCAGCTTATTGGGCGGGGGGAGCACAGATACGCAGTATTTT. Protein product: CASSLLGGGSTDTQYF.

J is TRBJ2-3 and V is TRBV5-6; 7 bases map to TRBD1. Germline values: CDR1 SGHDT, CDR2 YYEEEE. The CDR3 is 15 amino acids. J gave up 3 bases and V 3 bases, and 7 bases lay outside the gene matches. The CDR3 protein is CASSYYGTDTDTQYF. CDR3 nucleotide sequence: TGTGCCAGCAGCTACTATGGGACAGATACAGATACGCAGTATTTT. Filled out from reference TRBV5-6 and TRBJ2-3, the complete variable domain reads DAGVTQSPTHLIKTRGQQVTLRCSPKSGHDTVSWYQQALGQGPQFIFQYYEEEERQRGNFPDRFSGHQFPNYSSELNVNALLLGDSALYLCASSYYGTDTDTQYFGPGTRLTVL.

The chain employs TRBV6-5 and TRBJ2-5; 8 positions agree with TRBD1. The trim removed 6 bases at V and 2 bases at J, leaving 8 bases unmatched. Germline CDR1 is MNHEY and CDR2 is SVGAGI. There are 15 residues in the CDR3. In nucleotides, the CDR3 is TGTGCCAGCAGGCCCCGGGACAGGAGACAAGAGACCCAGTACTTC. Encoded protein: CASRPRDRRQETQYF.

The V call is TRBV28, the J call TRBJ1-1, with a tentative D call TRBD1 (5 bases). V lost 4 bases to trimming and J lost 0 bases, with 12 bases between them. CDR1 and CDR2 (germline): MDHEN, SYDVKM. The CDR3 consists of 15 residues. In DNA form, the CDR3 reads TGTGCCAGCAGTTACCTGGGACTTATGAACACTGAAGCTTTCTTT. Protein: CASSYLGLMNTEAFF.

This clone occurred once. J is TRBJ2-7 and V is TRBV6-5; 8 bases fit TRBD1. The CDR3 consists of 15 residues. Germline loops: CDR1 MNHEY, CDR2 SVGAGI. The V and J ends lost 0 bases and 2 bases, in that order; junction bases with no gene match: 3. CDR3 sequence (DNA): TGTGCCAGCAGTTACTCCGGACAGGGCGCCTACGAGCAGTACTTC. Amino acids: CASSYSGQGAYEQYF.

CDR3 in amino acids: CASSERGGQTDTQYF. The CDR3 DNA sequence: TGTGCCAGCAGTGAACGGGGGGGGCAGACAGATACGCAGTATTTT. The V and J genes are TRBV25-1 and TRBJ2-3, with 8 bases fitting TRBD2. V dropped 2 bases and J dropped 3; count of bases not matched to a gene: 4. Germline V CDR1 and CDR2: MGHDK, SYGVNS. This CDR3 has 15 amino acids.

This chain links TRBV7-8 with TRBJ1-1; D is undetermined. V was trimmed by 2 bases and J by 3 bases, leaving 16 bases between them. The CDR3 loop spans 16 amino acids. Looked up from germline, CDR1 is SGHVS and CDR2 is FQNEAQ. The DNA of the CDR3 is TGTGCCAGCAGCTTATCTCCGGCCAGGAAGGACACTGAAGCTTTCTTT. The encoded protein is CASSLSPARKDTEAFF.